The rows below give T cell receptor beta chains drawn from one sample of a study of T cell responses to AZD1222 COVID-19 vaccine. The table came from immunoSEQ multiplex PCR; TCRdb's copy has only in-frame clones and leaves some out. The sample consists of about 82,000 clones, roughly 91% of them appearing once. Sequenced here: peripheral blood, sampled 28 days after the second AZD1222 dose. All receptors derive from an adult who received the AZD1222 COVID-19 vaccine. Both conserved end residues are part of each CDR3. Fields, in order: V gene, clone size, J gene, D gene, CDR3 DNA, CDR3 protein. A D gene is named only where the DNA matches it firmly. Only some rows state a clone size, as once, few, many or a class for expanded clones.

v_gene: TRBV14; abundance: NA; j_gene: TRBJ1-4; d_gene: NA; CDR3nt: TGTGCCAGCAGCCAATTATCTCCAAATGAAAAACTGTTTTTT; CDR3aa: CASSQLSPNEKLFF
v_gene: TRBV30; abundance: NA; j_gene: TRBJ1-2; d_gene: NA; CDR3nt: TGTGCCAGGAGGACGATGAGGGGCTACACCTTC; CDR3aa: CARRTMRGYTF
v_gene: TRBV6-5; abundance: NA; j_gene: TRBJ2-1; d_gene: TRBD2; CDR3nt: TGTGCCAGCAGTTCGGCGGGGGAGAACAATGAGCAGTTCTTC; CDR3aa: CASSSAGENNEQFF
v_gene: TRBV5-6; abundance: few; j_gene: TRBJ1-2; d_gene: TRBD1; CDR3nt: TGTGCCAGCAGGCGACAGGGCGGGGACTATGGCTACACCTTC; CDR3aa: CASRRQGGDYGYTF
v_gene: TRBV4-2; abundance: NA; j_gene: TRBJ2-3; d_gene: TRBD2; CDR3nt: TGTGCCAGCAGCCAACTGGGACTAGCAAATACGCAGTATTTT; CDR3aa: CASSQLGLANTQYF
v_gene: TRBV7-3; abundance: NA; j_gene: TRBJ2-7; d_gene: TRBD2; CDR3nt: TGTGCCAGCAGCTTAGGGCTGACTAGCAGCGAGCAGTACTTC; CDR3aa: CASSLGLTSSEQYF
v_gene: TRBV7-2; abundance: NA; j_gene: TRBJ1-1; d_gene: NA; CDR3nt: TGTGCCAGCAGCCCGAGACCCGCAGGGCCTATGAACACTGAAGCTTTCTTT; CDR3aa: CASSPRPAGPMNTEAFF
v_gene: TRBV7-2; abundance: NA; j_gene: TRBJ2-5; d_gene: TRBD2; CDR3nt: TGTGCCAGCAGCCTTCGGACTAGCGGGGGTGGGGAGACCCAGTACTTC; CDR3aa: CASSLRTSGGGETQYF
v_gene: TRBV30; abundance: NA; j_gene: TRBJ1-5; d_gene: NA; CDR3nt: TGTGCCTGGAGTAAGTACGGGCAGGTTAATAGCAATCAGCCCCAGCATTTT; CDR3aa: CAWSKYGQVNSNQPQHF
v_gene: TRBV7-3; abundance: NA; j_gene: TRBJ1-6; d_gene: NA; CDR3nt: TGTGCCAGCAGCTTAACGGCAGGTTATAATTCACCCCTCCACTTT; CDR3aa: CASSLTAGYNSPLHF
v_gene: TRBV12-1; abundance: NA; j_gene: TRBJ2-3; d_gene: NA; CDR3nt: TGTGCCAGCAGCTCCCCGGGACTAGCGGGAGGGGATACGCAGTATTTT; CDR3aa: CASSSPGLAGGDTQYF
v_gene: TRBV6-5; abundance: NA; j_gene: TRBJ2-1; d_gene: NA; CDR3nt: TGTGCCAGCAGTTCCGACAGGTCCAGCTCCTACAATGAGCAGTTCTTC; CDR3aa: CASSSDRSSSYNEQFF
v_gene: TRBV11-2; abundance: NA; j_gene: TRBJ2-7; d_gene: NA; CDR3nt: TGTGCCAGCAGCTATCAATATTTCGAGCAGTACTTC; CDR3aa: CASSYQYFEQYF
v_gene: TRBV28; abundance: NA; j_gene: TRBJ2-7; d_gene: TRBD1; CDR3nt: TGTGCCAGCAGTTCCTCGGACAGGTCCTACGAGCAGTACTTC; CDR3aa: CASSSSDRSYEQYF
v_gene: TRBV27; abundance: NA; j_gene: TRBJ1-1; d_gene: NA; CDR3nt: TGTGCCAGCAGTTTATCGGTCAGGGGGAACACTGAAGCTTTCTTT; CDR3aa: CASSLSVRGNTEAFF
v_gene: TRBV28; abundance: NA; j_gene: TRBJ1-2; d_gene: NA; CDR3nt: TGTGCCAGCAGTTTGGGGACAAACTATGGCTACACCTTC; CDR3aa: CASSLGTNYGYTF
v_gene: TRBV3-1/TRBV3-2; abundance: NA; j_gene: TRBJ2-2; d_gene: NA; CDR3nt: TGTGCCAGCAGCCAAGGCAGGGCCGGGGAGCTGTTTTTT; CDR3aa: CASSQGRAGELFF
v_gene: TRBV7-8; abundance: NA; j_gene: TRBJ2-2; d_gene: NA; CDR3nt: TGTGCCAGCAGCTTAGGTGGGGGGGCCAACACCGGGGAGCTGTTTTTT; CDR3aa: CASSLGGGANTGELFF
v_gene: TRBV7-8; abundance: NA; j_gene: TRBJ2-7; d_gene: TRBD1; CDR3nt: TGTGCCAGCAGCTTAGAAGGACAGGGTAGAGAGCAGTACTTC; CDR3aa: CASSLEGQGREQYF
v_gene: TRBV6-5; abundance: NA; j_gene: TRBJ2-5; d_gene: NA; CDR3nt: TGTGCCAGCAGTTACAATAGACGATCCAAAGAGACCCAGTACTTC; CDR3aa: CASSYNRRSKETQYF
v_gene: TRBV19; abundance: NA; j_gene: TRBJ1-2; d_gene: NA; CDR3nt: TGTGCCAGTTCCTGGTTGGGCGGCTACACCTTC; CDR3aa: CASSWLGGYTF
v_gene: TRBV4-1; abundance: NA; j_gene: TRBJ2-5; d_gene: NA; CDR3nt: TGCGCCAGCGCTAGAGGGGAGACCCAGTACTTC; CDR3aa: CASARGETQYF
v_gene: TRBV28; abundance: NA; j_gene: TRBJ2-1; d_gene: NA; CDR3nt: TGTGCCAGCAGTTTAGGAGGTAGGGTGCAGTTCTTC; CDR3aa: CASSLGGRVQFF
v_gene: TRBV7-2; abundance: NA; j_gene: TRBJ1-5; d_gene: TRBD1; CDR3nt: TGTGCCAGCAGCGACAGGGGCGGAGAAGGGAGCAATCAGCCCCAGCATTTT; CDR3aa: CASSDRGGEGSNQPQHF
v_gene: TRBV30; abundance: NA; j_gene: TRBJ1-6; d_gene: TRBD1; CDR3nt: TGTGCCTGGACTAGGGGGACAGGGTTTAACTCACCCCTCCACTTT; CDR3aa: CAWTRGTGFNSPLHF
v_gene: TRBV3-1/TRBV3-2; abundance: few; j_gene: TRBJ2-1; d_gene: NA; CDR3nt: TGTGCCTCGTGTAGCGGCGGGGCAGCGCAGTTCTTC; CDR3aa: CASCSGGAAQFF
v_gene: TRBV28; abundance: NA; j_gene: TRBJ2-1; d_gene: TRBD1; CDR3nt: TGTGCCAGCGGACAGGGGGTCGATGAGCAGTTCTTC; CDR3aa: CASGQGVDEQFF
v_gene: TRBV15; abundance: NA; j_gene: TRBJ1-2; d_gene: NA; CDR3nt: TGTGCCACCAGCAGAGATCTCAATAACAGGGATGGCTACACCTTC; CDR3aa: CATSRDLNNRDGYTF
v_gene: TRBV5-1; abundance: NA; j_gene: TRBJ2-1; d_gene: NA; CDR3nt: TGCGCCAGCAGGGGCGGCAGAAACAATGAGCAGTTCTTC; CDR3aa: CASRGGRNNEQFF
v_gene: TRBV6-5; abundance: NA; j_gene: TRBJ1-4; d_gene: NA; CDR3nt: TGTGCCAGCAGTTACCAGGGAGAGGGGGAAAAACTGTTTTTT; CDR3aa: CASSYQGEGEKLFF
v_gene: TRBV7-2; abundance: NA; j_gene: TRBJ2-2; d_gene: NA; CDR3nt: TGTGCCAGCAGCTTGGCAGGGAACACCGGGGAGCTGTTTTTT; CDR3aa: CASSLAGNTGELFF
v_gene: TRBV30; abundance: NA; j_gene: TRBJ1-3; d_gene: NA; CDR3nt: TGTGCCTGGGCTCGATTCGGAAACACCATATATTTT; CDR3aa: CAWARFGNTIYF
v_gene: TRBV19; abundance: NA; j_gene: TRBJ2-7; d_gene: NA; CDR3nt: TGTGCCAGTAGTCCCCCGGGATCGCTTTACGAGCAGTACTTC; CDR3aa: CASSPPGSLYEQYF